Below are 15 T cell receptor beta chains sequenced from a single sample in a study of T cells in Graves' hyperthyroidism and ophthalmopathy. TCR beta CDR3 region amplification was performed from RNA transcripts. In the first-round RT-PCR of the TCR CDR3, the HTBI primer set was used. TCRdb itself ran the multiplex PCR reads through MiXCR, one entry per CDR3 protein. The sample has a few hundred thousand distinct CDR3 sequences, under 15% seen once. The sequencing sample was made of blood. Receptors were obtained from a woman in her twenties or thirties with Graves' hyperthyroidism.

This clonotype was seen ten or more times. This chain connects TRBV20-1 to TRBJ2-7, with TRBD2 identical over 10 bases. Germline CDR1 DFQATT, CDR2 SNEGSKA (reference sequence). This CDR3 has 13 amino acids. Losses at the gene ends were 2 bases for V and 5 bases for J; bases not matched to a gene: 3. The chain's CDR3 is CSARSGGENEQYF. The CDR3 DNA sequence: TGCAGTGCTAGAAGCGGGGGGGAGAACGAGCAGTACTTC.

This clonotype showed up just a few times. The chain carries TRBV27 and TRBJ1-4; 8 nucleotides align to TRBD1. The J segment lost 3 bases and the V segment lost 3 bases, leaving 15 bases of the junction unmatched. The germline V gene encodes CDR1 MNHEY and CDR2 SMNVEV (reference sequence). The CDR3 has 19 amino acids. The CDR3 reads CASSFKADPTGDSNEKLFF. CDR3 sequence (DNA): TGTGCCAGCAGTTTCAAAGCAGACCCGACAGGGGACTCTAATGAAAAACTGTTTTTT.

The rearrangement joins TRBV10-3 to TRBJ2-7; 13 bases agree with TRBD2. Germline values: CDR1 ENHRY, CDR2 SYGVKD. Unmatched junction bases numbered 4, after V lost 6 bases and J lost 2 bases. The CDR3 sequence is 15 residues long. The DNA of the CDR3 is TGTGCCATCAGCCCCGGACTAGCGGGAGCCTACGAGCAGTACTTC. Amino acids: CAISPGLAGAYEQYF.

The genes are TRBV24-1 and TRBJ1-2; possibly TRBD1 for D (5 bases). Germline CDR1 is KGHDR and CDR2 is SFDVKD. The V gene lost 3 bases and the J gene lost 5 bases, with 15 bases spanning the gap. There are 15 residues in the CDR3. The CDR3 protein is CATSDPIGGGYGYTF. The CDR3 DNA sequence: TGTGCCACCAGTGATCCGATCGGTGGGGGGTATGGCTACACCTTC.

J is TRBJ1-4 and V is TRBV6-2 or TRBV6-3; TRBD1 aligns across 9 bases. J was trimmed by 6 bases and V by 6 bases; bases with no gene match: 5. The CDR3 spans 14 residues. Germline values: CDR1 MNHEY, CDR2 SVGEGT. The CDR3 DNA reads as TGTGCCAGCAGAATGGACAGGGGAGATGAAAAACTGTTTTTT. Protein: CASRMDRGDEKLFF.

The table lists this clonotype with many counts. The chain carries TRBV6-6 and TRBJ2-5, with unresolved D. The germline V gene has CDR1 MNHNY and CDR2 SVGAGI (reference sequence). Trimming took off 0 bases at V and 5 bases at J, with 16 bases between the two ends. This CDR3 is built from 16 residues. In nucleotides, the CDR3 is TGTGCCAGCAGTTACTCCTATCGTCTTGCCGGGGAGACCCAGTACTTC. Its protein is CASSYSYRLAGETQYF.

Concerning this clonotype itself: A much larger clonotype is one base distant, so this may be a read error. This chain joins TRBV7-2 and TRBJ2-1; 11 nucleotides agree with TRBD2. CDR3 length equals 15 residues. V dropped 5 bases and J dropped 6; count of bases not matched to a gene: 6. Germline loops: CDR1 SGHTA, CDR2 FQGNSA. The CDR3 loop reads CASSGTSGSSNEQFF. The DNA of the CDR3 is TGTGCCAGCAGCGGAACTAGCGGGAGTAGCAATGAGCAGTTCTTC. Based on the CDR3 plus reference TRBV7-2 and TRBJ2-1, the full variable domain is GAGVSQSPSNKVTEKGKDVELRCDPISGHTALYWYRQSLGQGLEFLIYFQGNSAPDKSGLPSDRFSAERTGGSVSTLTIQRTQQEDSAVYLCASSGTSGSSNEQFFGPGTRLTVL.

This clonotype has ten or more counts. The chain uses TRBV28 and TRBJ1-2; 7 bases line up with TRBD1. V lost 5 bases, J lost 0 bases, and 6 bases stayed unmatched. The CDR3 runs 15 residues. In germline, CDR1 is MDHEN, CDR2 SYDVKM. The CDR3 region is CASSRTGVANYGYTF. The CDR3, as DNA: TGTGCCAGCAGTAGAACAGGGGTAGCTAACTATGGCTACACCTTC.

This chain joins TRBV7-2 and TRBJ1-3; the D gene is possibly TRBD1 (5 bases). CDR3 length equals 14 residues. CDR1 and CDR2 (germline): SGHTA, FQGNSA. V was clipped by 3 bases and J by 8 bases, with 14 bases between them. In DNA form, the CDR3 reads TGTGCCAGCAGCTTTGGATACAGAGGGGACACCATATATTTT. Translation: CASSFGYRGDTIYF. Complete variable domain (other parts from reference TRBV7-2 and TRBJ1-3): GAGVSQSPSNKVTEKGKDVELRCDPISGHTALYWYRQSLGQGLEFLIYFQGNSAPDKSGLPSDRFSAERTGGSVSTLTIQRTQQEDSAVYLCASSFGYRGDTIYFGEGSWLTVV.

The sample holds a few counts of this clonotype. This sequence joins TRBV19 and TRBJ2-1; TRBD1 agrees at 8 bases. Germline loops: CDR1 LNHDA, CDR2 SQIVND (reference sequence). Trimming at V came to 3 bases and at J to 8 bases, leaving 9 bases not matched to a gene. There are 15 residues in the CDR3. The CDR3 bases are TGTGCCAGTAGTATCGGACAGGGAATCAGCTATGAGCAGTTCTTC. This gives the protein CASSIGQGISYEQFF. Full variable domain (outside the CDR3, taken from reference TRBV19 and TRBJ2-1): DGGITQSPKYLFRKEGQNVTLSCEQNLNHDAMYWYRQDPGQGLRLIYYSQIVNDFQKGDIAEGYSVSREKKESFPLTVTSAQKNPTAFYLCASSIGQGISYEQFFGPGTRLTVL.

Notes on this clonotype: Relative to the germline gene, one junction end is altered; a read error may explain this. The CDR3 sequence is CASSYDYQGNQPQRF. CDR3 DNA: TGTGCCAGCAGTTACGATTATCAGGGGAATCAGCCCCAGCGTTTT. This rearrangement joins TRBV6-2 or TRBV6-3 to TRBJ1-5; tentative D call: TRBD1 (6 bases). Germline-derived CDR1 and CDR2 are MNHEY and SVGEGT. There are 15 residues in the CDR3.

This rearrangement joins TRBV7-9 to TRBJ2-1, with D unclear. V lost 4 bases and J 9 bases, leaving 10 bases between the germline ends. Germline-derived CDR1 and CDR2 are SEHNR and FQNEAQ (reference sequence). CDR3 length: 12 residues. The CDR3 spells CASSSGIVEQFF. CDR3 in DNA: TGTGCCAGCAGCTCTGGGATAGTTGAGCAGTTCTTC. Variable domain in full (rest from reference TRBV7-9 and TRBJ2-1): DTGVSQNPRHKITKRGQNVTFRCDPISEHNRLYWYRQTLGQGPEFLTYFQNEAQLEKSRLLSDRFSAERPKGSFSTLEIQRTEQGDSAMYLCASSSGIVEQFFGPGTRLTVL.

This clonotype was found many times. J is TRBJ2-3 and V is TRBV6-1, with TRBD2 matching 7 bases. Losses at the gene ends were 1 base for V and 1 base for J; bases not matched to a gene: 5. The CDR3 runs 16 residues. Germline lookup yields CDR1 MNHNS and CDR2 SASEGT. The CDR3 bases are TGTGCCAGCAGTGAAGAAAGCGGGAAGGGCACAGATACGCAGTATTTT. Protein product: CASSEESGKGTDTQYF.

This clonotype was observed at least ten times. The genes are TRBV18 and TRBJ2-3; tentative D call: TRBD2 (6 bases). The CDR3 consists of 19 residues. Deletions cut 2 bases from V and 2 bases from J, with 23 bases between. The germline CDR1 and CDR2 sequences are KGHSH and LQKENI. CDR3 coding DNA: TGTGCCAGCTCACCAAGTCGGCTAGCGATCGGTTCCCCCACAGATACGCAGTATTTT. It yields the protein CASSPSRLAIGSPTDTQYF.

This clonotype was detected ten times or more. The rearrangement uses TRBV28 and TRBJ1-5, with 9 positions matching TRBD1. This CDR3 spans 13 amino acids. V trimming: 5 bases; J trimming: 7 bases; junction bases outside the gene matches: 3. CDR1 and CDR2 from the germline V gene are MDHEN and SYDVKM. The CDR3 region has the DNA TGTGCCAGCAGTCAGGACAGGGGCCAGCCCCAGCATTTT. The encoded protein is CASSQDRGQPQHF.